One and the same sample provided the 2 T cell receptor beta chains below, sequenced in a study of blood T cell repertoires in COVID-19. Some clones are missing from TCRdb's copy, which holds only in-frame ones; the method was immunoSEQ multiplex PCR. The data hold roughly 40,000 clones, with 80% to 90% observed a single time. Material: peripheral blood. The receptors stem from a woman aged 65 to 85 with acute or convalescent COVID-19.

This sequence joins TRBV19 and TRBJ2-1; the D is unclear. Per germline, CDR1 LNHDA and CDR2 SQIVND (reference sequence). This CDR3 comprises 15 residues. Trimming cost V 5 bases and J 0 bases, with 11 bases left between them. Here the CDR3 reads CASSVSLSSYNEQFF. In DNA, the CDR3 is TGTGCCAGTAGTGTCTCCCTGAGCTCCTACAATGAGCAGTTCTTC.

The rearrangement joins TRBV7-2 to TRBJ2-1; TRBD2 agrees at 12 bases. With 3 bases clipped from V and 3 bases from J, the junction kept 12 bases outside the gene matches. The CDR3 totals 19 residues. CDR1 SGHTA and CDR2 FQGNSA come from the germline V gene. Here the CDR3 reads CASSFPGLAGSVDYNEQFF. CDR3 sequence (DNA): TGTGCCAGCAGCTTTCCCGGACTAGCGGGAAGTGTAGACTACAATGAGCAGTTCTTC.